The 11 T cell receptor beta chains given below trace back to one sample, sequenced in a study of a mutant IDH1 vaccine in newly diagnosed glioma. The antigens for these receptors are not known. Sequencing was performed with immunoSEQ multiplex PCR; in TCRdb, only in-frame clones are kept and a portion is missing. The sample has just over 60,000 clones; roughly four fifths are singletons. Time point described: week 47, end of study. The investigators gave 300 ug of mutant IDH1 20-mer peptide in each vaccine dose, together with topical imiquimod. This material consisted of PBMCs, taken from a glioma patient whose treatment included an IDH1 peptide vaccine. These receptors were taken from a man younger than 45 with glioma.

J is TRBJ2-1 and V is TRBV28; 9 positions match TRBD1. CDR3 length: 16 amino acids. Germline V gene data show CDR1 as MDHEN and CDR2 as SYDVKM. V lost 0 bases and J lost 5; bases outside the gene matches: 5. The CDR3 nucleotides are TGTGCCAGCAGTTTATGGGGACAGGGAATGAACAATGAGCAGTTCTTC. As protein: CASSLWGQGMNNEQFF.

The sample holds one count of this clone. The rearrangement links TRBV7-9 to TRBJ1-6; unclear D gene. Germline V CDR1 and CDR2: SEHNR, FQNEAQ (reference sequence). V lost 5 bases and J 4 bases, leaving 3 bases between the germline ends. This CDR3 has 12 residues. The CDR3 nucleotides read TGTGCCAGCAGCGTTTATAATTCACCCCTCCACTTT. Protein: CASSVYNSPLHF.

V is TRBV7-9 and J is TRBJ2-3; D might be TRBD2 (5 bases). The CDR3 consists of 15 residues. V lost 1 base to trimming and J lost 6 bases, with 14 bases between them. Germline values: CDR1 SEHNR, CDR2 FQNEAQ (reference sequence). CDR3 amino acids: CASSLGNLAGDTQYF. The DNA of the CDR3 is TGTGCCAGCAGCTTAGGGAATCTAGCTGGGGATACGCAGTATTTT.

The CDR3 DNA reads TGTGCCAGCAGTTTAGGGACAGGGGCCGGGGAGCCCCAGCATTTT. Its protein is CASSLGTGAGEPQHF. The chain employs TRBV28 and TRBJ1-5, with TRBD1 matching over 10 bases. Germline lookup yields CDR1 MDHEN and CDR2 SYDVKM. Trimming took 2 bases from V and 8 from J; bases not matched to a gene: 6. The CDR3 extends over 15 amino acids.

This chain joins TRBV7-9 and TRBJ2-3; 7 bases are a match to TRBD2. With V trimmed by 4 bases and J by 1 base, 5 bases remained unmatched. Germline V gene lookup returns CDR1 SEHNR and CDR2 FQNEAQ (reference sequence). The CDR3 is 15 amino acids. CDR3 region: CASSSHGGGTDTQYF. In DNA, the CDR3 is TGTGCCAGCAGCTCCCATGGGGGGGGCACAGATACGCAGTATTTT.

This clone came up a few times. The chain combines TRBV29-1 with TRBJ1-1; TRBD1 is a possible D gene (5 bases). The CDR3 sequence is 11 residues long. The V end lost 6 bases, the J end lost 8 bases, and 13 bases lay between the germline ends. The germline V gene has CDR1 SQVTM and CDR2 ANQGSEA. The CDR3 sequence is CSVAKGREAFF. Written as DNA, the CDR3 is TGCAGCGTGGCGAAGGGACGGGAAGCTTTCTTT.

This chain joins TRBV19 and TRBJ1-1; the D is unclear. V lost 9 bases to trimming and J lost 3 bases, with 17 bases between them. Looked up from germline, CDR1 is LNHDA and CDR2 is SQIVND (reference sequence). There are 14 residues in the CDR3. CDR3 amino acids: CASTPPKVYTEAFF. The CDR3 DNA reads TGTGCCAGCACACCACCTAAGGTTTACACTGAAGCTTTCTTT.

J is TRBJ1-1 and V is TRBV30, with D possibly matching TRBD1 (5 bases). This CDR3 has 13 residues. V lost 2 bases and J lost 0, with 7 bases in between. Germline CDR1 is GTSNPN and CDR2 is SVGIG (reference sequence). CDR3 sequence reads: CAWSRQMNTEAFF. DNA of the CDR3: TGTGCCTGGAGTAGACAGATGAACACTGAAGCTTTCTTT.

This clone was recorded only once. This chain links TRBV9 with TRBJ2-1, with D tentatively TRBD1 (5 bases). Germline CDR1 SGDLS, CDR2 YYNGEE. Deletions cut 0 bases from V and 4 bases from J, with 8 bases between. The CDR3 covers 14 residues. CDR3 nucleotides: TGTGCCAGCAGCGTAGCCAGGGAATACAATGAGCAGTTCTTC. Protein: CASSVAREYNEQFF.

A few counts support this clone. This chain uses TRBV29-1 with TRBJ1-4; no definite D call. The germline CDR1 and CDR2 sequences are SQVTM and ANQGSEA. V lost 5 bases and J lost 4, with 5 bases in between. The CDR3 loop spans 11 amino acids. CDR3 sequence reads: CSVRSNEKLFF. The CDR3 DNA follows: TGCAGCGTTCGTAGTAATGAAAAACTGTTTTTT. Full variable domain (missing parts from reference TRBV29-1 and TRBJ1-4): SAVISQKPSRDICQRGTSLTIQCQVDSQVTMMFWYRQQPGQSLTLIATANQGSEATYESGFVIDKFPISRPNLTFSTLTVSNMSPEDSSIYLCSVRSNEKLFFGSGTQLSVL.

This clone turned up a few times. This chain connects TRBV5-1 to TRBJ1-2; D is possibly TRBD1 (5 bases). V gave up 0 bases and J gave up 0 bases, with 9 bases separating them. Looked up from germline, CDR1 is SGHRS and CDR2 is YFSETQ. The CDR3 runs to 15 residues. The CDR3, as DNA: TGCGCCAGCAGCTTGGGGGACGGGCCTAACTATGGCTACACCTTC. Its protein is CASSLGDGPNYGYTF.